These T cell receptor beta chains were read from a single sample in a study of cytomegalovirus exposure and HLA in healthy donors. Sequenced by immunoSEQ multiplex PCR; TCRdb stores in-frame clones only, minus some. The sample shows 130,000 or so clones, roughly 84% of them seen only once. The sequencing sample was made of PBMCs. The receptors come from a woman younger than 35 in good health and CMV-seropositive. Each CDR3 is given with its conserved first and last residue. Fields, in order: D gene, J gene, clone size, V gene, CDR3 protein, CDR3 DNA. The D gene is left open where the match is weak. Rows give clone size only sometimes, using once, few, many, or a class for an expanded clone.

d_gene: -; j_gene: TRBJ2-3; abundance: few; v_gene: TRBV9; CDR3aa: CASSVAGYSSTDTQYF; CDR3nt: TGTGCCAGCAGCGTAGCAGGGTACTCTAGCACAGATACGCAGTATTTT
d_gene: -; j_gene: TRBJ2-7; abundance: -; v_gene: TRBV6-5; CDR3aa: CASSYGGGAYEQYF; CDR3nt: TGTGCCAGCAGTTACGGCGGGGGCGCCTACGAGCAGTACTTC
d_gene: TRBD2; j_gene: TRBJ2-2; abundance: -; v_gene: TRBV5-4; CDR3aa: CASSAGTSGGYAGELFF; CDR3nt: TGTGCCAGCAGCGCCGGGACTAGCGGGGGGTACGCCGGGGAGCTGTTTTTT
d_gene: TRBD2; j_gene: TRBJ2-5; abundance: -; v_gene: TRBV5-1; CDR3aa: CASRVGATPLGLDSAETQYF; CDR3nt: TGCGCCAGCAGGGTAGGGGCCACGCCTCTCGGACTAGACTCTGCGGAGACCCAGTACTTC
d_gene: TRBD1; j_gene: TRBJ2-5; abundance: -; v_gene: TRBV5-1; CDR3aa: CASSSQGQGETQYF; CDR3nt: TGCGCCAGCAGCTCGCAAGGACAGGGAGAGACCCAGTACTTC
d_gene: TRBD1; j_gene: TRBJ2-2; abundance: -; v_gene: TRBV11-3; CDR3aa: CASSLRTGPNTGELFF; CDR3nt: TGTGCCAGCAGCCTCCGGACAGGTCCGAACACCGGGGAGCTGTTTTTT
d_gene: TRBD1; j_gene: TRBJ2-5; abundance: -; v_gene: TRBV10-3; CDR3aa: CAISEWDRDQETQYF; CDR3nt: TGTGCCATCAGTGAGTGGGACAGGGATCAAGAGACCCAGTACTTC
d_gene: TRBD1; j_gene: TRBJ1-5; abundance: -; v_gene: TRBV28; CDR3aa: CASRAPQGSNQPQHF; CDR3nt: TGTGCCAGCAGGGCTCCACAGGGGTCCAATCAGCCCCAGCATTTT
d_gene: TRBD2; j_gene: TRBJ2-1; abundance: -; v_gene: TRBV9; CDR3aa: CASSGGGGYNEQFF; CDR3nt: TGTGCCAGCAGCGGCGGGGGAGGTTACAATGAGCAGTTCTTC
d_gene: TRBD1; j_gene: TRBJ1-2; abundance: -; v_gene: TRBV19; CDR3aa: CASDGPGTGYGYTF; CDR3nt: TGTGCCAGTGATGGGCCCGGGACAGGTTATGGCTACACCTTC
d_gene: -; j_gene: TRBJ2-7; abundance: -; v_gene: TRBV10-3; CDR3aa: CAISETGYEQYF; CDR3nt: TGTGCCATCAGTGAGACCGGCTACGAGCAGTACTTC
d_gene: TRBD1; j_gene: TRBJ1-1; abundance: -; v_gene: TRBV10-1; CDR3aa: CASSESGGGRLNTEAFF; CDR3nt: TGCGCCAGCAGTGAGTCAGGAGGGGGCCGCCTGAACACTGAAGCTTTCTTT
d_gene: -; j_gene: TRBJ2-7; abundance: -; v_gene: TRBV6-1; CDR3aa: CASSAQGGEQYF; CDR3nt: TGTGCCAGCAGTGCACAGGGCGGCGAGCAGTACTTC
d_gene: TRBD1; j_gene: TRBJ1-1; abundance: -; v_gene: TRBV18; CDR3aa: CASSVRGMNTEAFF; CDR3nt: TGTGCCAGCTCAGTCAGGGGGATGAACACTGAAGCTTTCTTT
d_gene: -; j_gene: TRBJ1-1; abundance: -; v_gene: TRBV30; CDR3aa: CAWTGDHNTEAFF; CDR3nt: TGTGCCTGGACAGGGGACCACAACACTGAAGCTTTCTTT
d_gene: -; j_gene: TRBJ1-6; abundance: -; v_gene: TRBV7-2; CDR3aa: CASSLAEAYNSPLHF; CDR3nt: TGTGCCAGCAGCTTAGCCGAAGCATATAATTCACCCCTCCACTTT
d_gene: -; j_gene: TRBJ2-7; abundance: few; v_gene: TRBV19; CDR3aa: CASSIQGGYYEQYF; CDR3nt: TGTGCCAGTAGTATACAGGGTGGGTACTACGAGCAGTACTTC
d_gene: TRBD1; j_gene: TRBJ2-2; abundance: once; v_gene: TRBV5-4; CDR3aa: CASSLFHRGRTGELFF; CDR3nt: TGTGCCAGCAGCCTATTCCACAGGGGGCGCACCGGGGAGCTGTTTTTT
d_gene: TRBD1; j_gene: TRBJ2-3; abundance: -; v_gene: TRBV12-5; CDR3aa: CASGSGQVGTDTQYF; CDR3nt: TGTGCTAGTGGTAGCGGACAGGTGGGCACAGATACGCAGTATTTT
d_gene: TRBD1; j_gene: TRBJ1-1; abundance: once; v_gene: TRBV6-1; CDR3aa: CASSLRGLTEAFF; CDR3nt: TGTGCCAGCAGCCTCAGGGGGCTCACTGAAGCTTTCTTT
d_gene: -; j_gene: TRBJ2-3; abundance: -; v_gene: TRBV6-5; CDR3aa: CASSYSGVGGGNTQYF; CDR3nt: TGTGCCAGCAGTTACTCGGGTGTGGGGGGAGGAAATACGCAGTATTTT
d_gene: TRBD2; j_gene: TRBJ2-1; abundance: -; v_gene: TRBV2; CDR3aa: CASRGGLAVYNEQFF; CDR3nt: TGTGCCAGCAGGGGGGGACTAGCGGTATACAATGAGCAGTTCTTC
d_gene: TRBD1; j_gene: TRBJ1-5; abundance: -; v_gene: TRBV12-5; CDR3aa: CASGLVLGQINQPQHF; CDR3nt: TGTGCTAGTGGTTTGGTACTGGGACAGATCAATCAGCCCCAGCATTTT
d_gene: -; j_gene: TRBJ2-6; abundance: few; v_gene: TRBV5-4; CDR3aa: CASSSGLISGANVLTF; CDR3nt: TGTGCCAGCAGCTCCGGACTGATCTCTGGGGCCAACGTCCTGACTTTC
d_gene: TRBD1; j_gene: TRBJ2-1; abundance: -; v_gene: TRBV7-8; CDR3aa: CASSAGTGAVVAYEQFF; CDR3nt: TGTGCCAGCAGCGCCGGGACAGGGGCGGTGGTAGCGTATGAGCAGTTCTTC
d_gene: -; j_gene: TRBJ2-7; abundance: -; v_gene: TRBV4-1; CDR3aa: CASSQVGGRGEQYF; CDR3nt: TGCGCCAGCAGCCAAGTCGGCGGTAGGGGCGAGCAGTACTTC
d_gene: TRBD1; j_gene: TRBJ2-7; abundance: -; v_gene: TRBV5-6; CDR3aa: CASSSPPGTGDYEQYF; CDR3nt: TGTGCCAGCAGCTCCCCCCCCGGGACAGGGGACTACGAGCAGTACTTC
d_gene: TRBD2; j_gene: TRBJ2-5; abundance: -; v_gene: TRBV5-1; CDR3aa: CASSLVGLADQEAQYF; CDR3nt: TGCGCCAGCAGCTTGGTGGGACTAGCGGACCAAGAGGCCCAGTACTTC
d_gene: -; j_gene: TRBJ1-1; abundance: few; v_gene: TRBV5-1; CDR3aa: CASSLTGEGNTEAFF; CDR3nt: TGCGCCAGCAGCCTGACCGGGGAGGGGAACACTGAAGCTTTCTTT
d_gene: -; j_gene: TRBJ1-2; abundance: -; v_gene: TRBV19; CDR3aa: CATADRSSGYTF; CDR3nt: TGTGCCACCGCGGACAGATCGAGCGGCTACACCTTC
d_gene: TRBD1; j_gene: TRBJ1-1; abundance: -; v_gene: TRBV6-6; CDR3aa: CASKGQGATEAFF; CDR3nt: TGTGCCAGCAAAGGACAGGGTGCAACTGAAGCTTTCTTT
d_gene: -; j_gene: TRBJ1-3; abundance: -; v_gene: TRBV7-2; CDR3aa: CASSFIQGSGNTIYF; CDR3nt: TGTGCCAGCAGCTTCATACAGGGTTCTGGAAACACCATATATTTT
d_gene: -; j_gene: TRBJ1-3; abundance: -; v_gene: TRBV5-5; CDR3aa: CASSDYRVRTGNTIYF; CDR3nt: TGTGCCAGCAGCGATTACAGGGTCAGGACTGGAAACACCATATATTTT
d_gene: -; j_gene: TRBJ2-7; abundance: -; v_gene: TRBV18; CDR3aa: CASSPTGQGPSSYEQYF; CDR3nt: TGTGCCAGCTCACCAACCGGGCAGGGGCCGAGCTCCTACGAGCAGTACTTC
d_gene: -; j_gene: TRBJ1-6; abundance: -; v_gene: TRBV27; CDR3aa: CASSSESSYNSPLHF; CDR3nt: TGTGCCAGCAGTTCCGAGAGCTCCTATAATTCACCCCTCCACTTT
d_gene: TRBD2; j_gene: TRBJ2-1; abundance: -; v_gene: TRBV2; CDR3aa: CASRLTGGAWNEQFF; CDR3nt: TGTGCCAGCAGGCTAACCGGGGGGGCTTGGAATGAGCAGTTCTTC
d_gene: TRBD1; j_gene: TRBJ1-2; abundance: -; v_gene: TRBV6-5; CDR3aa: CASNQGAGGYTF; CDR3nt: TGTGCCAGCAACCAGGGGGCAGGAGGCTACACCTTC
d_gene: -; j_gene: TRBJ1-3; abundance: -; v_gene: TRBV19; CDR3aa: CASSILSGNTIYF; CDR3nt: TGTGCCAGTAGTATCCTAAGTGGAAACACCATATATTTT
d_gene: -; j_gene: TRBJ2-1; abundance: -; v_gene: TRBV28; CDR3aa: CASSITGGAEQFF; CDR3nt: TGTGCCAGCAGTATAACAGGGGGGGCTGAGCAGTTCTTC
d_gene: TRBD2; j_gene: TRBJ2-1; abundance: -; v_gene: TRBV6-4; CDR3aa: CASSGGDNNEQFF; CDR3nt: TGTGCCAGCAGCGGGGGGGACAACAATGAGCAGTTCTTC
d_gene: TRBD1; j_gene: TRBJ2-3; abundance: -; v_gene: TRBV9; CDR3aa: CASSHPRDSGTDTQYF; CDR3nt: TGTGCCAGCAGCCACCCAAGGGACAGCGGCACAGATACGCAGTATTTT
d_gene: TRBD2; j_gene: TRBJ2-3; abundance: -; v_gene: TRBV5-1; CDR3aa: CASSPLAGGSTDTQYF; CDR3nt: TGCGCCAGCAGCCCCTTAGCGGGGGGGAGTACAGATACGCAGTATTTT